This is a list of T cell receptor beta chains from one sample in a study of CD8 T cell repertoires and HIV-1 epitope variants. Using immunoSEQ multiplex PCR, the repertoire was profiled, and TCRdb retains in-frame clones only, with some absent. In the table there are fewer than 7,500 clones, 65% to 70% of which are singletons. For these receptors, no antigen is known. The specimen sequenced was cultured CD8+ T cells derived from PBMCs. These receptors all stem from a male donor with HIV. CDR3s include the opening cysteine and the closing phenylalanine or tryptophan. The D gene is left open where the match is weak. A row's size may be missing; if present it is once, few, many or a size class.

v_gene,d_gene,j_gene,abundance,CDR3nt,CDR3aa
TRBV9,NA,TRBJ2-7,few,TGTGCCAGCAGCGACGACTACCTTGGGAACTACGAGCAGTACTTC,CASSDDYLGNYEQYF
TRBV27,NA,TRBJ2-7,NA,TGTGCCAGCAGTTTAGCAGGCGGCTACGAGCAGTACTTC,CASSLAGGYEQYF
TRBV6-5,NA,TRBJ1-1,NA,TGTGCCAGCAGCCCGGACAGTGAAGCTTTCTTT,CASSPDSEAFF
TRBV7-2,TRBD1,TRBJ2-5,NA,TGTGCCAGCAGCCGGGACAGGTACCAAGAGACCCAGTACTTC,CASSRDRYQETQYF
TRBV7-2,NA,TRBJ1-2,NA,TGTGCCAGCAGCTTAGATGGGGGAGTTAGGTATGGCTACACCTTC,CASSLDGGVRYGYTF
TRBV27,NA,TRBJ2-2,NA,TGTGCCAGCAGTAGGCAGGACCCCGGGGAGCTGTTTTTT,CASSRQDPGELFF
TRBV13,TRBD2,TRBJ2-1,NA,TGTGCCAGCAGCTCCGGACTAGCGGGAGGACATGAGCAGTTCTTC,CASSSGLAGGHEQFF
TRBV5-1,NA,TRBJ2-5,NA,TGCGCCAGCAGCTTGGATCACGGCAGGGGTAGGGAGACCCAGTACTTC,CASSLDHGRGRETQYF
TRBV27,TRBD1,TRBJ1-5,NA,TGTGCAAATATAGAGAAGGGGGCTGTTAGCAATCAGCCCCAGCATTTT,CANIEKGAVSNQPQHF
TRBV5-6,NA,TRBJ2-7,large,TGTGCCAGCAGCGACTCGACAGTTACCTACGAGCAGTACTTC,CASSDSTVTYEQYF
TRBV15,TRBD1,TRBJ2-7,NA,TGTGCCACCGCCGCCGGGACAGGGCTCTACGAGCAGTACTTC,CATAAGTGLYEQYF
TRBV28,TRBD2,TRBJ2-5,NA,TGTGCCAGCAGTTTCATTAGCGGGCTTCAAGAGACCCAGTACTTC,CASSFISGLQETQYF
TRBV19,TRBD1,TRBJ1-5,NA,TGTGCCAGTAGTAGCCAATCCCAGGGGGTTCAGCCCCAGCATTTT,CASSSQSQGVQPQHF
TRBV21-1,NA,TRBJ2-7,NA,TGTGCCGGGGGGGACAGAATACCGCTGTACGAGCAGTACTTC,CAGGDRIPLYEQYF
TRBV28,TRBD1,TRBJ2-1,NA,TGTGCCAGCAGCCCCGGGACAGGGGTTAATGAGCAGTTCTTC,CASSPGTGVNEQFF
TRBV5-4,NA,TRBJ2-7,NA,TGTGCCAGCAGCTTGGGGCAGACCTCGGGGCAGTACTTC,CASSLGQTSGQYF
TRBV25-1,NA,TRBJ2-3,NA,TGTGCCAGCAGTGAAACGGGGGGCGACACAGATACGCAGTATTTT,CASSETGGDTDTQYF